Each of the 4 T cell receptor beta chains below was sequenced from the same sample in a study of OX40 agonist ivuxolimab in advanced cancers. The repertoire was sequenced with immunoSEQ multiplex PCR; TCRdb's copy has only in-frame clones and lacks some. The repertoire includes around 68,000 clones, around 86% of them detected once, and approximately 0.37% sits in the top ten. The source material was CD4+ or CD8+ T cells sorted from blood, sampled in a trial of the OX40 agonist ivuxolimab. Every receptor here comes from an adult with an advanced solid tumor such as melanoma, head and neck, liver or kidney cancer.

The chain employs TRBV7-9 and TRBJ1-2, with TRBD1 as a possible D gene (5 bases). V lost 6 bases and J lost 4, with 12 bases in between. The CDR3 runs to 13 residues. Germline values: CDR1 SEHNR, CDR2 FQNEAQ (reference sequence). In nucleotides, the CDR3 is TGTGCCAGCAGTCACCGGGACGTCTATGGCTACACCTTC. Protein sequence: CASSHRDVYGYTF.

The rearrangement joins TRBV6-5 to TRBJ2-7, with 9 bases aligning to TRBD1. The V segment lost 8 bases and the J segment 5 bases; nucleotides outside the gene matches: 1. CDR1 is MNHEY and CDR2 is SVGAGI in the germline V gene. The CDR3 has 11 amino acids. The CDR3 protein is CASGTGHEQYF. The CDR3 DNA reads TGTGCCAGCGGGACAGGGCACGAGCAGTACTTC.

This chain uses TRBV19 with TRBJ1-4, with 7 nucleotides matching TRBD1. This CDR3 has 14 residues. The V and J ends lost 6 bases and 7 bases, in that order; junction bases with no gene match: 8. Germline values: CDR1 LNHDA, CDR2 SQIVND (reference sequence). CDR3 DNA sequence: TGTGCCAGTAGCAGACAGGGTGCGGGTGAAAAACTGTTTTTT. Its translation is CASSRQGAGEKLFF.

This clone was seen once. This sequence joins TRBV20-1 and TRBJ2-3; D is uncertain. Trimming stripped 6 bases from V and 1 base from J, with 5 bases between. Per germline, CDR1 DFQATT and CDR2 SNEGSKA (reference sequence). The length of the CDR3 is 11 residues. This CDR3 reads CSASGTDTQYF. The CDR3 DNA sequence: TGCAGTGCCTCAGGCACAGATACGCAGTATTTT.